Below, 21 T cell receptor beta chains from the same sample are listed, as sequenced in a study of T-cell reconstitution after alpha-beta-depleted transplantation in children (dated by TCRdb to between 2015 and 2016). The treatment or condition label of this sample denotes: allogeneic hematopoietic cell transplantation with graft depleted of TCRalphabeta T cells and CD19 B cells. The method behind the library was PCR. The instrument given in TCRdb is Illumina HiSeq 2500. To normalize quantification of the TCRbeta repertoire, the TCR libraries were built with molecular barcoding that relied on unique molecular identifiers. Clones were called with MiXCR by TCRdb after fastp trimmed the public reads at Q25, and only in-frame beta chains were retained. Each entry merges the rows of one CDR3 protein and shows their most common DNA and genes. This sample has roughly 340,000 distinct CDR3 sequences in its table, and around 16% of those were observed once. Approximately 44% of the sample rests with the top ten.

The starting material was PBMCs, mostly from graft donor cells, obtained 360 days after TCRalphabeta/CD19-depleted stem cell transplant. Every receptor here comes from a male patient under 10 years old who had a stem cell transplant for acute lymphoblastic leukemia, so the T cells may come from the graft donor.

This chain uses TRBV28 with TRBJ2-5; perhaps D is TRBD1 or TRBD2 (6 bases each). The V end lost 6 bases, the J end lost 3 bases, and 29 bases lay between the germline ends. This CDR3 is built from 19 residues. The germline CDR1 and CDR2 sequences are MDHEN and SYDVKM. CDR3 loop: CASSPPGAERPTKKETQYF. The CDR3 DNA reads TGTGCCAGCAGCCCACCGGGGGCGGAGAGGCCCACTAAAAAAGAGACCCAGTACTTC.

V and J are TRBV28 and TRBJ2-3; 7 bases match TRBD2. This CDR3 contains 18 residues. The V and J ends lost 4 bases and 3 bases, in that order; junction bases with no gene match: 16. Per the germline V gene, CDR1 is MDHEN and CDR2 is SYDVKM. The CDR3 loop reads CASSSFSMGGPGTDTQYF. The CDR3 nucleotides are TGTGCCAGCAGTTCCTTTTCTATGGGAGGGCCGGGGACAGATACGCAGTATTTT.

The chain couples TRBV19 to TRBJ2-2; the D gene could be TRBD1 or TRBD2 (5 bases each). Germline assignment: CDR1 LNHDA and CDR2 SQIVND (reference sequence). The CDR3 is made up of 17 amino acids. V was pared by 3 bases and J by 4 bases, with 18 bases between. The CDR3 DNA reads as TGTGCCAGTAGTATCCTCCTGGGGGTCGGCGGCACCGGGGAGCTGTTTTTT. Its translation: CASSILLGVGGTGELFF.

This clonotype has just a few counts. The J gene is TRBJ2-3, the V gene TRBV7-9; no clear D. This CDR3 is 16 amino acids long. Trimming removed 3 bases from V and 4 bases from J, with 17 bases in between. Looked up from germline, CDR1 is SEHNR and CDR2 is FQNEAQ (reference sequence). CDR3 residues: CASSLGLALGADTQYF. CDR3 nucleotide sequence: TGTGCCAGCAGCTTGGGTTTAGCCCTTGGGGCAGATACGCAGTATTTT.

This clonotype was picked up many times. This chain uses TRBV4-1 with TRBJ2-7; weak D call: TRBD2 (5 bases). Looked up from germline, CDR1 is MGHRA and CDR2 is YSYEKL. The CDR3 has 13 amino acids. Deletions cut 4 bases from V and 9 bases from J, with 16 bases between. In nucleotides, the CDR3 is TGCGCCAGCAGCCTAGAACCGGGATTCCCGCAGTACTTC. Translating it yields CASSLEPGFPQYF.

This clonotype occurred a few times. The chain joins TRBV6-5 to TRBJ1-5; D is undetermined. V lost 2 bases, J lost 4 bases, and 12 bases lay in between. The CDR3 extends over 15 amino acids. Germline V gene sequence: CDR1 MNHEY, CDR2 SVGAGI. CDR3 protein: CASSYAKTGNQPQHF. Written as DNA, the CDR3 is TGTGCCAGCAGTTACGCCAAAACCGGGAATCAGCCCCAGCATTTT.

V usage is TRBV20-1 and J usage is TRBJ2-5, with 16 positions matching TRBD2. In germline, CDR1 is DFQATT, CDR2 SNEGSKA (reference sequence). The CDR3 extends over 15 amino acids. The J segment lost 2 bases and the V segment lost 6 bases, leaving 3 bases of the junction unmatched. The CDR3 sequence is CSAGTSGRDQETQYF. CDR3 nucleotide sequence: TGCAGTGCCGGGACTAGCGGGAGGGATCAAGAGACCCAGTACTTC.

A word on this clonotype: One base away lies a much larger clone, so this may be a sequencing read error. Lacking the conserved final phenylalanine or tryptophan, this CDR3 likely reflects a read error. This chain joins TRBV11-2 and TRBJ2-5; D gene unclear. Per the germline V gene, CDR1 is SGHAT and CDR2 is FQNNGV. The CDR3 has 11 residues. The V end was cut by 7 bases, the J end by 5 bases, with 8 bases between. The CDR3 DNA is TGTGCCAGCACCGTAGGGGAGACCCAGTACTAC. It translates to CASTVGETQYY.

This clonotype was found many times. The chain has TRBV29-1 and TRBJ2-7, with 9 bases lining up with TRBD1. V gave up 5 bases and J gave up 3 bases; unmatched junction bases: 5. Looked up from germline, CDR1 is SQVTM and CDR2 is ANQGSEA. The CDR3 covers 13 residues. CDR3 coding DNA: TGCAGCGTTACGGGACAGGGCAGCTACGAGCAGTACTTC. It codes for CSVTGQGSYEQYF.

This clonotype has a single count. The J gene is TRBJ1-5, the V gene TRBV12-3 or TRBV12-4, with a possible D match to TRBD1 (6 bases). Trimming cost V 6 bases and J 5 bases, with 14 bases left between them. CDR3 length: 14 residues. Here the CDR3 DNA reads TGTGCCAGCAGCCCAGGACAGAGCGATCAGCCCCAGCATTTT. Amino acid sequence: CASSPGQSDQPQHF.

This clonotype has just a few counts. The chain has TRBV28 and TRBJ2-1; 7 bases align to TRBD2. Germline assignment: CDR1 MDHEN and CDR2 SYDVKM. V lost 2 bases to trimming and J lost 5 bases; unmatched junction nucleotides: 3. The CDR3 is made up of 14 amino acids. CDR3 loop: CASSLGLGNNEQFF. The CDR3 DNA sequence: TGTGCCAGCAGTTTAGGACTAGGGAACAATGAGCAGTTCTTC.

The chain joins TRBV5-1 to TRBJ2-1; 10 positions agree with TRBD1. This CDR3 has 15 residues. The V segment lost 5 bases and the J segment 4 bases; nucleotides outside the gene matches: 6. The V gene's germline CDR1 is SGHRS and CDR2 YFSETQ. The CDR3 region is CASRSRDRGYNEQFF. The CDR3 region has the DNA TGCGCCAGCAGAAGTAGGGACAGGGGATACAATGAGCAGTTCTTC.

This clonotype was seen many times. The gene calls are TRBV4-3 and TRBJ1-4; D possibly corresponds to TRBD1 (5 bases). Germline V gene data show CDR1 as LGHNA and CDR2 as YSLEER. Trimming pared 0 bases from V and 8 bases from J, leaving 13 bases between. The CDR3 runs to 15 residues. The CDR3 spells CASSQDKGRREKLFF. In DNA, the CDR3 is TGCGCCAGCAGCCAAGATAAGGGGCGGAGGGAAAAACTGTTTTTT.

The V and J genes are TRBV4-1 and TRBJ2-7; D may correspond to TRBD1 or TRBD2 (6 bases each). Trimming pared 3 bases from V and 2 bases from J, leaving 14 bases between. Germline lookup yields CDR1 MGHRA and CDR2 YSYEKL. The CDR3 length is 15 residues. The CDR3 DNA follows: TGCGCCAGCAGCCAGTGGGGGGCGGTAACCTACGAGCAGTACTTC. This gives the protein CASSQWGAVTYEQYF.

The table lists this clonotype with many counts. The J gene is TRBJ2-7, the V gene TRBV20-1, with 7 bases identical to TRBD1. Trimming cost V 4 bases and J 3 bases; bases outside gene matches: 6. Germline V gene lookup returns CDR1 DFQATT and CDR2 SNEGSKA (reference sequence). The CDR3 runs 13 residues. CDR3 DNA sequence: TGCAGTGCTACGGGACAGCCGTTCTACGAGCAGTACTTC. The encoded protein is CSATGQPFYEQYF.

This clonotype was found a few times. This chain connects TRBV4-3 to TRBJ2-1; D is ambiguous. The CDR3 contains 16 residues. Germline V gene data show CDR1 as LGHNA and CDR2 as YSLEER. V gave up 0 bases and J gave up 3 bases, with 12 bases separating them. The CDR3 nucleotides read TGCGCCAGCAGCCAAGATACCTGGGCGGACTACAATGAGCAGTTCTTC. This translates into CASSQDTWADYNEQFF.

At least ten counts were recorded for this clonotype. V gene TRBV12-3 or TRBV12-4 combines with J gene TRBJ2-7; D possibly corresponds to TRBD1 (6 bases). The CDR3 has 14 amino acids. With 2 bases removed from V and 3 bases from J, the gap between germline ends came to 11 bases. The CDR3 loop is CASSLPGTIYEQYF. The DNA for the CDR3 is TGTGCCAGCAGTTTACCAGGGACAATCTACGAGCAGTACTTC.

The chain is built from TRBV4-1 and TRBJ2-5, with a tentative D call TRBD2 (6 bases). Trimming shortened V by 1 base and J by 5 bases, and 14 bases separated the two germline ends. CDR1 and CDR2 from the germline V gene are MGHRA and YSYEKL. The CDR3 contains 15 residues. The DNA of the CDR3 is TGCGCCAGCAGCCAAGTGGGACTTCCCTCTGAGACCCAGTACTTC. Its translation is CASSQVGLPSETQYF.

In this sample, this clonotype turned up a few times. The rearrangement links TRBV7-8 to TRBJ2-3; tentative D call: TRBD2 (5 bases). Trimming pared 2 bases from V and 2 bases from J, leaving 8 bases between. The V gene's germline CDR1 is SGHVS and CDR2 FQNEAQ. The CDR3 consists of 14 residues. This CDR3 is CASSLIAFTDTQYF. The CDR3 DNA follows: TGTGCCAGCAGCTTAATAGCGTTCACAGATACGCAGTATTTT.

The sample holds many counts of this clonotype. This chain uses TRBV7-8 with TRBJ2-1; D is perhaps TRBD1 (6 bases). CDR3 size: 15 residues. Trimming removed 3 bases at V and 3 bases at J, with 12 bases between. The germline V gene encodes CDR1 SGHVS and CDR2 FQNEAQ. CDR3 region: CASSFRDRIYNEQFF. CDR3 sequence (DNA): TGTGCCAGCAGCTTCAGAGACAGGATCTACAATGAGCAGTTCTTC.

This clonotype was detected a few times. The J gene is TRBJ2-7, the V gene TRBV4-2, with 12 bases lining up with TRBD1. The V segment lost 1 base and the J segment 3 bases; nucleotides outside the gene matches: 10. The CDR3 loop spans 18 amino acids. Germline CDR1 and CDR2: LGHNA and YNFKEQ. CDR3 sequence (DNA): TGTGCCAGCAGCCAAGTGGGACAGGGGGCGGCGATGGGCTACGAGCAGTACTTC. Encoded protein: CASSQVGQGAAMGYEQYF.